The 23 T cell receptor beta chains presented below share a single source sample, sequenced in a study of shared T cell receptors in the human thymus. Method: immunoSEQ multiplex PCR; TCRdb's copy keeps in-frame clones and lacks some. The data show hundreds of thousands of clones, with 87% seen just once and 0.009% to 0.0095% held by the top ten. The sample also formed part of further work on human thymus T cells.

Sequencing was performed on thymocytes. The source of these receptors is a boy under three years old with a congenital heart defect.

The chain carries TRBV2 and TRBJ2-5; 14 bases align to TRBD2. Looked up from germline, CDR1 is SNHLY and CDR2 is FYNNEI. The CDR3 loop spans 19 amino acids. The V gene end was trimmed by 6 bases and the J gene end by 3 bases; junction bases not matched to a gene: 15. CDR3 in DNA: TGTGCCAGCAGGGTCCCGGGACTAGCGGGGGAAAGGAGTAAAGAGACCCAGTACTTC. Translation gives CASRVPGLAGERSKETQYF.

Regarding this clone: At one end the junction does not follow the germline gene, possibly because of a read error. J is TRBJ2-3 and V is TRBV30, with 7 nucleotides matching TRBD2. Germline CDR1 is GTSNPN and CDR2 is SVGIG (reference sequence). The CDR3 spans 15 residues. The CDR3 sequence: CAWTHSGLGTDMQYF. CDR3 coding DNA: TGTGCCTGGACCCATAGCGGGTTGGGCACAGATATGCAGTATTTT.

The chain is built from TRBV28 and TRBJ2-7; D remains ambiguous. The CDR3 is 11 residues long. From germline, CDR1 is MDHEN and CDR2 SYDVKM. V lost 5 bases and J lost 1, with 3 bases in between. The CDR3 is CASSTSYEQYF. CDR3 sequence (DNA): TGTGCCAGCAGTACTTCCTACGAGCAGTACTTC. The entire variable domain, with the rest obtained from reference TRBV28 and TRBJ2-7, is as follows: DVKVTQSSRYLVKRTGEKVFLECVQDMDHENMFWYRQDPGLGLRLIYFSYDVKMKEKGDIPEGYSVSREKKERFSLILESASTNQTSMYLCASSTSYEQYFGPGTRLTVT.

In this sample, this clone turned up once. The gene calls are TRBV28 and TRBJ1-6; 8 nucleotides match TRBD1. With V trimmed by 6 bases and J by 0 bases, 7 bases remained unmatched. This CDR3 is built from 17 residues. Germline lookup yields CDR1 MDHEN and CDR2 SYDVKM. CDR3 nucleotide sequence: TGTGCCAGCAGATGGGACAGGATTAGCTCCTATAATTCACCCCTCCACTTT. Translating gives CASRWDRISSYNSPLHF.

Only a few counts were recorded for this clone. V usage is TRBV12-5 and J usage is TRBJ2-7; 10 bases are shared with TRBD1. The germline CDR1 and CDR2 sequences are LGHNT and FRNRAP. This CDR3 is 17 amino acids long. V dropped 3 bases and J dropped 1; count of bases not matched to a gene: 9. CDR3 protein: CASGFPSRDRGSYEQYF. The CDR3, as DNA: TGTGCTAGTGGTTTCCCAAGCCGGGACAGGGGATCCTACGAGCAGTACTTC.

The chain couples TRBV5-4 to TRBJ1-1, with TRBD1 as a possible D gene (6 bases). V lost 3 bases and J lost 4, with 13 bases in between. Germline loops: CDR1 SGHNT, CDR2 YYREEE (reference sequence). This CDR3 contains 14 residues. CDR3 protein: CASSCNRVTTEAFF. CDR3 coding DNA: TGTGCCAGCAGCTGTAACAGGGTAACCACTGAAGCTTTCTTT.

The chain employs TRBV28 and TRBJ2-3, with a possible D match to TRBD2 (6 bases). Trimming shortened V by 5 bases and J by 6 bases, and 15 bases separated the two germline ends. The CDR3 has 14 amino acids. Germline assignment: CDR1 MDHEN and CDR2 SYDVKM. The DNA of the CDR3 is TGTGCCAGCAGTCTCGAACTAGGGAGGGATACGCAGTATTTT. Translated, it gives CASSLELGRDTQYF.

The CDR3 DNA follows: TGTGCCAGCAGTTTTTCGCTACCCTCGCATCAGCCCCAGCATTTT. It specifies CASSFSLPSHQPQHF. The gene calls are TRBV28 and TRBJ1-5; D unresolved. CDR1 MDHEN and CDR2 SYDVKM come from the germline V gene. Trimming took 3 bases from V and 5 from J, leaving 14 bases between them. This CDR3 comprises 15 residues.

The gene calls are TRBV7-9 and TRBJ2-2, with D possibly being TRBD1 (5 bases). V dropped 5 bases and J dropped 11 bases, with 24 bases sitting between them. The CDR3 is made up of 16 amino acids. Looked up from germline, CDR1 is SEHNR and CDR2 is FQNEAQ (reference sequence). CDR3 DNA: TGTGCCAGCAGCCGCAGTTTCCAGGGAAGGTCCGACGAGCTGTTTTTT. Encoded protein: CASSRSFQGRSDELFF.

The chain employs TRBV28 and TRBJ2-3, with TRBD2 matching over 8 bases. Trimming took 2 bases from V and 0 from J; bases not matched to a gene: 4. This CDR3 region has 16 residues. Germline CDR1 is MDHEN and CDR2 is SYDVKM. CDR3 coding DNA: TGTGCCAGCAGTTTAAGTTCTAGCGGGAGCACAGATACGCAGTATTTT. This gives the protein CASSLSSSGSTDTQYF.

The chain uses TRBV4-1 and TRBJ2-6; no clear D. V was pared by 0 bases and J by 4 bases, with 10 bases between. CDR3 size: 16 residues. Germline CDR1 MGHRA, CDR2 YSYEKL. Written as DNA, the CDR3 is TGCGCCAGCAGCCAAGATTGGTTGAGAGGGGCCAACGTCCTGACTTTC. Translation gives CASSQDWLRGANVLTF.

This clone was observed a handful of times. The chain joins TRBV5-1 to TRBJ2-2; 8 nucleotides line up with TRBD1. From germline, CDR1 is SGHRS and CDR2 YFSETQ. The V gene end was trimmed by 4 bases and the J gene end by 1 base; junction bases not matched to a gene: 6. This CDR3 has 16 residues. CDR3 loop: CASSKKGTGNTGELFF. The CDR3 DNA reads TGCGCCAGCAGCAAGAAAGGGACAGGGAACACCGGGGAGCTGTTTTTT.

The V gene is TRBV6-5, the J gene TRBJ2-7; possibly TRBD2 for D (6 bases). Germline-derived CDR1 and CDR2 are MNHEY and SVGAGI. The ends were cut back, 0 bases at V and 3 bases at J, with 15 bases in the middle. The CDR3 loop spans 16 amino acids. The DNA for the CDR3 is TGTGCCAGCAGTTACTCGGGTAGGAGGGACCTCTACGAGCAGTACTTC. Its translation: CASSYSGRRDLYEQYF.

The CDR3 loop reads CASSSPWDSGRNEQFF. The CDR3 coding sequence is TGTGCCAGCAGCTCCCCGTGGGATAGCGGGAGGAATGAGCAGTTCTTC. The chain employs TRBV9 and TRBJ2-1, with 10 bases identical to TRBD2. The V and J ends lost 4 bases and 7 bases, in that order; junction bases with no gene match: 11. Germline assignment: CDR1 SGDLS and CDR2 YYNGEE. This CDR3 is 16 amino acids long.

J is TRBJ2-5 and V is TRBV27, with unresolved D. This CDR3 region has 15 residues. CDR1 MNHEY and CDR2 SMNVEV come from the germline V gene (reference sequence). The V gene lost 0 bases and the J gene lost 3 bases, with 11 bases spanning the gap. The CDR3 spells CASSLSEGEKETQYF. As DNA, the CDR3 is TGTGCCAGCAGTTTATCTGAAGGAGAGAAAGAGACCCAGTACTTC.

The chain recombines TRBV5-8 with TRBJ1-6; possibly TRBD1 for D (6 bases). The CDR3 contains 19 residues. V was trimmed by 3 bases and J by 7 bases, leaving 26 bases between them. The germline CDR1 and CDR2 sequences are SGHTS and YDEGEE. The CDR3 loop reads CASSYPSPGQGFANSPLHF. In nucleotides, the CDR3 is TGTGCCAGCAGCTACCCCAGTCCGGGACAAGGCTTTGCGAATTCACCCCTCCACTTT.

This chain uses TRBV28 with TRBJ1-5; 9 nucleotides match TRBD1. The junction had 8 bases not matched to a gene; V was cut back by 3 bases and J by 5 bases. Germline CDR1 is MDHEN and CDR2 is SYDVKM. The CDR3 runs 16 residues. The CDR3 spells CASSFGNRGLDQPQHF. As DNA, the CDR3 is TGTGCCAGCAGTTTTGGGAACAGGGGGCTTGATCAGCCCCAGCATTTT.

The rearrangement links TRBV7-2 to TRBJ2-1; maybe TRBD1 (5 bases). The CDR3 is 12 amino acids. The V and J ends lost 7 bases and 9 bases respectively, with 13 bases between them. The germline CDR1 and CDR2 sequences are SGHTA and FQGNSA. In DNA form, the CDR3 reads TGTGCCAGCACCGACCTGGGGCTTGAGCAGTTCTTC. Amino acids: CASTDLGLEQFF.

This rearrangement joins TRBV30 to TRBJ1-2; TRBD1 might be the D (5 bases). Germline CDR1 is GTSNPN and CDR2 is SVGIG (reference sequence). V gave up 0 bases and J gave up 8 bases, with 16 bases separating them. The CDR3 loop spans 14 amino acids. CDR3 residues: CAWSVKVQVYGYTF. CDR3 DNA: TGTGCCTGGAGTGTAAAAGTACAGGTGTACGGCTACACCTTC. Supplemented by reference TRBV30 and TRBJ1-2, the full variable domain reads SQTIHQWPATLVQPVGSPLSLECTVEGTSNPNLYWYRQAAGRGLQLLFYSVGIGQISSEVPQNLSASRPQDRQFILSSKKLLLSDSGFYLCAWSVKVQVYGYTFGSGTRLTVV.

J is TRBJ1-2 and V is TRBV29-1; possible D gene TRBD1, 6 bases. Trimming pared 4 bases from V and 2 bases from J, leaving 26 bases between. This CDR3 contains 18 residues. Germline CDR1 SQVTM, CDR2 ANQGSEA. The CDR3 region is CSVGVGIRQDRPNYGYTF. The CDR3, as DNA: TGCAGCGTTGGTGTCGGTATACGACAGGATCGGCCAAACTATGGCTACACCTTC.

This sequence joins TRBV29-1 and TRBJ2-3; maybe TRBD2 (5 bases). CDR3 size: 14 residues. V gave up 6 bases and J gave up 5 bases, with 18 bases separating them. Germline V lookup: CDR1 SQVTM, CDR2 ANQGSEA. This chain's CDR3 is CSVQRRWAGDTQYF. The CDR3 region has the DNA TGCAGCGTACAAAGGCGGTGGGCGGGAGATACGCAGTATTTT.

This chain connects TRBV12-5 to TRBJ2-3; 7 bases agree with TRBD1. The CDR3 runs 17 residues. Germline V gives CDR1 LGHNT, CDR2 FRNRAP. V dropped 1 base and J dropped 1; count of bases not matched to a gene: 8. The CDR3 here is CASGLDQDRVGTDTQYF. As DNA, the CDR3 is TGTGCTAGTGGTTTGGACCAAGACAGGGTCGGCACAGATACGCAGTATTTT.

This chain uses TRBV6-5 with TRBJ2-2; D not certain. This CDR3 contains 13 residues. Germline CDR1 and CDR2: MNHEY and SVGAGI. V lost 5 bases and J 5 bases, leaving 9 bases between the germline ends. Here the CDR3 DNA reads TGTGCCAGCAGTAACTGGCGGACCGGGGAGCTGTTTTTT. Residues: CASSNWRTGELFF.